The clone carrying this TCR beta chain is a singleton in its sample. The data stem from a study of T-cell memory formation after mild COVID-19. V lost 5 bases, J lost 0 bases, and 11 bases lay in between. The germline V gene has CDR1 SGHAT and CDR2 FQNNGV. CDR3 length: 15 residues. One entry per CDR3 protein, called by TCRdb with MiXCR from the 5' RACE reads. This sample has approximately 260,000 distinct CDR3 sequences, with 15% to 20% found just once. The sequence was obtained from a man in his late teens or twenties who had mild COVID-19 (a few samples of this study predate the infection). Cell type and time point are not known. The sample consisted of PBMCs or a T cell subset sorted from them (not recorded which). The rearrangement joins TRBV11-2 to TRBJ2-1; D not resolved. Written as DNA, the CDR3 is TGTGCCAGCAGCCCCGTACTCAGCTCCTACAATGAGCAGTTCTTC. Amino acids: CASSPVLSSYNEQFF.